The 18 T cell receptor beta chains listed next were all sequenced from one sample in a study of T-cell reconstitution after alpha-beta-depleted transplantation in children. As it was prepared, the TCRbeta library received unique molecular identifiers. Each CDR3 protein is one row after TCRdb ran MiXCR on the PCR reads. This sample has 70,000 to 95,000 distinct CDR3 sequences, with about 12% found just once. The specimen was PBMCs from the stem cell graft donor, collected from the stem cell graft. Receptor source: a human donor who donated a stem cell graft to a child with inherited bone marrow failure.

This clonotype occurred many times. CDR3 amino acids: CASRSGTVDQPQHF. CDR3 sequence (DNA): TGTGCCAGCCGCTCCGGGACAGTCGATCAGCCCCAGCATTTT. The chain carries TRBV6-2 or TRBV6-3 and TRBJ1-5, with 7 bases fitting TRBD1. Germline CDR1 MNHEY, CDR2 SVGEGT. The V segment lost 8 bases and the J segment 5 bases; nucleotides outside the gene matches: 9. The CDR3 runs 14 residues.

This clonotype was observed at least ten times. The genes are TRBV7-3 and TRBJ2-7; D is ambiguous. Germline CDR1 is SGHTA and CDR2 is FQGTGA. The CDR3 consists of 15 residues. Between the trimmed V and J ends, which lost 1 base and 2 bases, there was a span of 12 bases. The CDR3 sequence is CASSLSGGYAYEQYF. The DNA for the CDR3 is TGTGCCAGCAGCTTAAGTGGCGGCTACGCCTACGAGCAGTACTTC.

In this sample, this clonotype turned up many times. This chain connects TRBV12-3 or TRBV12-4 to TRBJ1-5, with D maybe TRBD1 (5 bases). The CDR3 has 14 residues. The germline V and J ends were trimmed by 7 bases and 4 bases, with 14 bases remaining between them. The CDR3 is CASTTGTGNQPQHF. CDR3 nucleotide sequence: TGTGCCAGCACTACCGGGACGGGAAATCAGCCCCAGCATTTT.

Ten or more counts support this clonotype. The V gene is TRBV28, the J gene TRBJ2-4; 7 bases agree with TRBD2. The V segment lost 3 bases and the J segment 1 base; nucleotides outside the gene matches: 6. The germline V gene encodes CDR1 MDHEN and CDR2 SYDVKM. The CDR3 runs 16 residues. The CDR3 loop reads CASSFDSGRAKNIQYF. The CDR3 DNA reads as TGTGCCAGCAGTTTTGACTCCGGGAGGGCCAAAAACATTCAGTACTTC. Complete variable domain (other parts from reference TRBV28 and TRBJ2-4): DVKVTQSSRYLVKRTGEKVFLECVQDMDHENMFWYRQDPGLGLRLIYFSYDVKMKEKGDIPEGYSVSREKKERFSLILESASTNQTSMYLCASSFDSGRAKNIQYFGAGTRLSVL.

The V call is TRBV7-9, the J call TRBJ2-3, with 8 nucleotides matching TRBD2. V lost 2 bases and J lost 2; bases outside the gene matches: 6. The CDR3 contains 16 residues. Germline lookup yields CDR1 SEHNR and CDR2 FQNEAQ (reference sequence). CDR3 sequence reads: CASSLLRTSNTDTQYF. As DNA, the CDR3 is TGTGCCAGCAGCTTACTTCGGACTAGCAACACAGATACGCAGTATTTT.

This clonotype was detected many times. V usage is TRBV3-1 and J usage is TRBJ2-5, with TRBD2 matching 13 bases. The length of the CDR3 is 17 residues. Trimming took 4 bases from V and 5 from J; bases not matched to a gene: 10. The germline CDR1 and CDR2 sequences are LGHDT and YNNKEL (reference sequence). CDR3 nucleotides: TGTGCCAGCAGCCTTCGAGGACTAGCGGGAGACGGGGAGACCCAGTACTTC. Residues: CASSLRGLAGDGETQYF.

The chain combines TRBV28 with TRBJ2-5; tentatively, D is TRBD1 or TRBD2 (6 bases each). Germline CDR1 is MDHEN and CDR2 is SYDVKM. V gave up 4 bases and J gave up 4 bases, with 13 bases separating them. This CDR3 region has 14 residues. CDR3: CASSSPGAVETQYF. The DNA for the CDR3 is TGTGCCAGCAGTTCGCCGGGGGCCGTAGAGACCCAGTACTTC.

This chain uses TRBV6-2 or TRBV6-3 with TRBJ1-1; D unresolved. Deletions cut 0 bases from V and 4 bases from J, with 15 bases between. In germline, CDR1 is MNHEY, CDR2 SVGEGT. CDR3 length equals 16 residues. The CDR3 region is CASSYSQKVWATEAFF. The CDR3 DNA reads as TGTGCCAGCAGTTACTCACAGAAAGTCTGGGCCACTGAAGCTTTCTTT.

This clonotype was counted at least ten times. CDR3 sequence: CASSFEGGYTF. The CDR3 nucleotides are TGTGCCAGCAGTTTCGAAGGGGGCTACACCTTC. The rearrangement uses TRBV28 and TRBJ1-2; D gene uncertain. This CDR3 has 11 residues. Germline V gives CDR1 MDHEN, CDR2 SYDVKM. Trimming removed 3 bases at V and 8 bases at J, with 7 bases between.

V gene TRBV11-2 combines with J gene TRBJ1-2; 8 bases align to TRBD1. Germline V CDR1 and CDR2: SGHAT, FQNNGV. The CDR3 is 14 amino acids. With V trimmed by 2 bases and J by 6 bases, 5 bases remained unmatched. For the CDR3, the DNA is TGTGCCAGCAGCTTATCGCAGGGGGCGGATGGCTACACCTTC. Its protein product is CASSLSQGADGYTF.

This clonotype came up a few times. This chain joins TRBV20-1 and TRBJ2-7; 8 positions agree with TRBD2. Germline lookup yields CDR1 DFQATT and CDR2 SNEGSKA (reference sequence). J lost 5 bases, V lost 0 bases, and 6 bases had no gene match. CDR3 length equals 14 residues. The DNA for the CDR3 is TGCAGTGCTAGAGATCCGGGGGGGGGCGACGAGCAGTACTTC. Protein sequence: CSARDPGGGDEQYF.

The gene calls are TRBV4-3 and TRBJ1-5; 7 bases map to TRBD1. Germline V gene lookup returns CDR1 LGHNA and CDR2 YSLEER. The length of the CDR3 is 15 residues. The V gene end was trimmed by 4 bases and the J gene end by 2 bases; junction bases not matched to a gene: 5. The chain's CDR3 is CASSPVTGRNQPQHF. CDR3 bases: TGCGCCAGCAGCCCCGTGACAGGGCGCAATCAGCCCCAGCATTTT.

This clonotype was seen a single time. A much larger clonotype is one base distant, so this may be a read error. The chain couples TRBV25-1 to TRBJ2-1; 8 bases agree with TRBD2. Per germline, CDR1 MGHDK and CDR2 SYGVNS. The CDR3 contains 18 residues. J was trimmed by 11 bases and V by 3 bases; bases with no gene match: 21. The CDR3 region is CASSEWMWGTRRRHKQFF. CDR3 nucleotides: TGTGCCAGCAGTGAGTGGATGTGGGGGACTAGAAGACGACATAAGCAGTTCTTC.

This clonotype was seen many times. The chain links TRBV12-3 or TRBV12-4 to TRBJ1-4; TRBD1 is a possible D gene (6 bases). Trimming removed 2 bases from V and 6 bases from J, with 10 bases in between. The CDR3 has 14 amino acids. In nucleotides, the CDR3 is TGTGCCAGCAGTTTACCGGGGGCTGATGAAAAACTGTTTTTT. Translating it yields CASSLPGADEKLFF.

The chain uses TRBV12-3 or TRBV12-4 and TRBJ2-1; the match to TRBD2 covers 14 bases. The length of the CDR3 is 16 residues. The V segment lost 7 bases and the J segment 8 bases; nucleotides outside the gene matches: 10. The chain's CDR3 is CASTPTGTSGGYEQFF. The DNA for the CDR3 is TGTGCCAGCACCCCCACCGGGACTAGCGGGGGCTATGAGCAGTTCTTC.

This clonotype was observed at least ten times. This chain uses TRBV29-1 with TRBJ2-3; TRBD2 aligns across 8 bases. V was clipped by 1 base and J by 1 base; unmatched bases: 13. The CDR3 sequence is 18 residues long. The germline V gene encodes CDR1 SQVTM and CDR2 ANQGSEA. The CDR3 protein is CSVEGGGASGLGTDTQYF. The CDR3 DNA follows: TGCAGCGTTGAAGGGGGTGGCGCTAGCGGGCTGGGCACAGATACGCAGTATTTT.

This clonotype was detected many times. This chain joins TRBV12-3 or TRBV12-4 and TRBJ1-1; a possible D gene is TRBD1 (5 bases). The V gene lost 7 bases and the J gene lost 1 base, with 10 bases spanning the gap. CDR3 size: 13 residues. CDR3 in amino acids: CASTLDTNTEAFF. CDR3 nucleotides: TGTGCCAGCACCTTGGACACGAACACTGAAGCTTTCTTT.

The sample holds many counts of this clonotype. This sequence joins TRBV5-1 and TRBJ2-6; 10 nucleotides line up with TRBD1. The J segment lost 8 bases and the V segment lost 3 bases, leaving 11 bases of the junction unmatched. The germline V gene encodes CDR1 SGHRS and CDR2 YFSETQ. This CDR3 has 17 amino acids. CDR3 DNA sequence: TGCGCCAGCAGCTCTGAGGGACAGGGGTATGAGACCAACGTCCTGACTTTC. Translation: CASSSEGQGYETNVLTF.